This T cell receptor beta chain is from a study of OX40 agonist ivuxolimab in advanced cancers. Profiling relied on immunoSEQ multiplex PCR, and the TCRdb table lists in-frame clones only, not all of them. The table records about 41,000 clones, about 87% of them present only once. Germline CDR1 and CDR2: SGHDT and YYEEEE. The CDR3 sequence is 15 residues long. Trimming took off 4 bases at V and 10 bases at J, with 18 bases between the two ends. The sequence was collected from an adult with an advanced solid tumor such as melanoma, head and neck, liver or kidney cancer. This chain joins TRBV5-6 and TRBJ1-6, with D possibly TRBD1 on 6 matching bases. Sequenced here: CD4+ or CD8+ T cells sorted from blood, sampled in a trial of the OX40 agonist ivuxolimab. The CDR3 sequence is CASSTPRGLGSPLHF. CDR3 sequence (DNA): TGTGCCAGCAGCACGCCCAGGGGTCTGGGGTCACCCCTCCACTTT.